These T cell receptor beta chains were read from a single sample in a study of T cell changes during pregnancy in multiple sclerosis. Measured with immunoSEQ multiplex PCR; TCRdb has only the in-frame clones, and not every one. The sample has fewer than 95,000 clones, just under 95% seen once. This sample comprised peripheral blood, obtained in the first trimester of pregnancy. These receptors originate from a female donor with multiple sclerosis, enrolled in a pregnancy study. The CDR3 runs from the conserved cysteine through the conserved F or W. D genes are given only for firm matches. Clone size is stated in some rows and not others, as once, few, many or a class when expanded.

d_gene: TRBD2
v_gene: TRBV2
j_gene: TRBJ2-7
abundance: NA
CDR3aa: CASTSLAGTDYEQYF
CDR3nt: TGTGCCAGCACTAGCCTAGCGGGGACCGACTACGAGCAGTACTTC

d_gene: NA
v_gene: TRBV4-1
j_gene: TRBJ2-1
abundance: NA
CDR3aa: CASSQAGGNEQFF
CDR3nt: TGCGCCAGCAGCCAAGCCGGGGGCAATGAGCAGTTCTTC

d_gene: TRBD2
v_gene: TRBV11-3
j_gene: TRBJ2-7
abundance: NA
CDR3aa: CASSSTLAGGPPDF
CDR3nt: TGTGCCAGCAGCTCCACACTAGCGGGGGGCCCACCGGACTTC

d_gene: NA
v_gene: TRBV11-2
j_gene: TRBJ1-1
abundance: NA
CDR3aa: CASSSSPVGRAFF
CDR3nt: TGTGCCAGCAGCTCCAGTCCAGTGGGGCGAGCTTTCTTT

d_gene: NA
v_gene: TRBV25-1
j_gene: TRBJ2-1
abundance: NA
CDR3aa: CASSELGGGNNEQFF
CDR3nt: TGTGCCAGCAGTGAATTGGGGGGGGGCAATAATGAGCAGTTCTTC

d_gene: NA
v_gene: TRBV6-5
j_gene: TRBJ1-1
abundance: few
CDR3aa: CASSRGGNTEAFF
CDR3nt: TGTGCCAGCAGCCGGGGTGGGAACACTGAAGCTTTCTTT

d_gene: TRBD2
v_gene: TRBV5-4
j_gene: TRBJ2-1
abundance: NA
CDR3aa: CASSPGERGKRKFF
CDR3nt: TGTGCCAGCAGCCCCGGGGAGCGGGGAAAGAGGAAGTTCTTC

d_gene: NA
v_gene: TRBV10-1
j_gene: TRBJ1-1
abundance: NA
CDR3aa: CASSESLEYRSEAFF
CDR3nt: TGCGCCAGCAGTGAGTCGTTGGAGTATCGCTCTGAAGCTTTCTTT

d_gene: TRBD1
v_gene: TRBV18
j_gene: TRBJ2-2
abundance: NA
CDR3aa: CASSLPGQGATGELFF
CDR3nt: TGTGCCAGCTCACTCCCGGGACAGGGGGCCACCGGGGAGCTGTTTTTT

d_gene: TRBD1
v_gene: TRBV9
j_gene: TRBJ2-2
abundance: once
CDR3aa: CASSGGQGFFGELFF
CDR3nt: TGTGCCAGCAGCGGGGGACAGGGGTTTTTCGGGGAGCTGTTTTTT

d_gene: NA
v_gene: TRBV4-1
j_gene: TRBJ2-2
abundance: once
CDR3aa: CASSQDFFGVRRAGELFF
CDR3nt: TGCGCCAGCAGCCAAGATTTTTTTGGCGTCAGGCGGGCCGGGGAGCTGTTTTTT

d_gene: TRBD1
v_gene: TRBV5-5
j_gene: TRBJ2-7
abundance: NA
CDR3aa: CASSPGTGGYEQYF
CDR3nt: TGTGCCAGCAGCCCAGGGACAGGGGGCTACGAGCAGTACTTC

d_gene: TRBD1
v_gene: TRBV19
j_gene: TRBJ2-6
abundance: NA
CDR3aa: CASSWDSSGANVLTF
CDR3nt: TGTGCCAGTAGTTGGGACAGCTCTGGGGCCAACGTCCTGACTTTC

d_gene: NA
v_gene: TRBV4-2
j_gene: TRBJ2-1
abundance: NA
CDR3aa: CASSLLTGDHNEQFF
CDR3nt: TGTGCCAGCAGCCTCCTTACGGGGGACCACAATGAGCAGTTCTTC

d_gene: TRBD1
v_gene: TRBV7-2
j_gene: TRBJ2-7
abundance: NA
CDR3aa: CASSLVATGSHEQYF
CDR3nt: TGTGCCAGCAGCTTAGTTGCGACAGGGAGCCACGAGCAGTACTTC

d_gene: NA
v_gene: TRBV11-1
j_gene: TRBJ1-1
abundance: NA
CDR3aa: CASSLGEKNTEAFF
CDR3nt: TGTGCCAGCAGCTTAGGGGAGAAGAACACTGAAGCTTTCTTT

d_gene: NA
v_gene: TRBV7-9
j_gene: TRBJ1-2
abundance: NA
CDR3aa: CASSLAPNDGYTF
CDR3nt: TGTGCCAGCAGCTTGGCCCCGAACGATGGCTACACCTTC

d_gene: NA
v_gene: TRBV18
j_gene: TRBJ1-2
abundance: NA
CDR3aa: CASSLRGGGGYTF
CDR3nt: TGTGCCAGCTCCTTGAGGGGAGGAGGAGGCTACACCTTC

d_gene: NA
v_gene: TRBV9
j_gene: TRBJ2-6
abundance: NA
CDR3aa: CASSVLEGAAGANVLTF
CDR3nt: TGTGCCAGCAGCGTATTGGAGGGGGCAGCTGGGGCCAACGTCCTGACTTTC

d_gene: NA
v_gene: TRBV9
j_gene: TRBJ1-1
abundance: NA
CDR3aa: CASSVEGSGTEAFF
CDR3nt: TGTGCCAGCAGCGTAGAGGGAAGCGGCACTGAAGCTTTCTTT

d_gene: TRBD2
v_gene: TRBV10-3
j_gene: TRBJ2-1
abundance: once
CDR3aa: CAISFSGTSGVYNEQFF
CDR3nt: TGTGCCATCAGTTTTTCCGGGACTAGCGGGGTGTACAATGAGCAGTTCTTC

d_gene: NA
v_gene: TRBV7-9
j_gene: TRBJ2-7
abundance: NA
CDR3aa: CASSFEGSYEQYF
CDR3nt: TGTGCCAGCAGCTTCGAGGGATCCTACGAGCAGTACTTC

d_gene: NA
v_gene: TRBV5-4
j_gene: TRBJ1-2
abundance: NA
CDR3aa: CASSLVSPPGYTF
CDR3nt: TGTGCCAGCAGCTTGGTTTCCCCCCCAGGCTACACCTTC

d_gene: NA
v_gene: TRBV11-2
j_gene: TRBJ2-3
abundance: NA
CDR3aa: CASIARSADTQYF
CDR3nt: TGTGCCAGCATCGCACGTAGCGCAGATACGCAGTATTTT

d_gene: NA
v_gene: TRBV28
j_gene: TRBJ1-1
abundance: few
CDR3aa: CASSVSGKGTEAFF
CDR3nt: TGTGCCAGCAGTGTATCGGGGAAAGGGACTGAAGCTTTCTTT

d_gene: TRBD1
v_gene: TRBV2
j_gene: TRBJ1-6
abundance: NA
CDR3aa: CASSAVTGDNSPLHF
CDR3nt: TGTGCCAGCAGTGCTGTGACAGGGGATAATTCACCCCTCCACTTT

d_gene: TRBD1
v_gene: TRBV9
j_gene: TRBJ1-5
abundance: NA
CDR3aa: CASSGTGMGNQPQHF
CDR3nt: TGTGCCAGCAGCGGGACAGGGATGGGCAATCAGCCCCAGCATTTT

d_gene: TRBD2
v_gene: TRBV5-1
j_gene: TRBJ2-1
abundance: NA
CDR3aa: CASSLVAGGVNEQFF
CDR3nt: TGCGCCAGCAGCTTGGTAGCGGGGGGGGTTAATGAGCAGTTCTTC

d_gene: TRBD2
v_gene: TRBV2
j_gene: TRBJ2-3
abundance: NA
CDR3aa: CARAGLLAGPSTDTQYF
CDR3nt: TGTGCCAGGGCGGGACTCCTAGCGGGACCGAGCACAGATACGCAGTATTTT

d_gene: TRBD1
v_gene: TRBV19
j_gene: TRBJ1-1
abundance: few
CDR3aa: CASSNTGVAFF
CDR3nt: TGTGCCAGTAGTAACACAGGGGTTGCTTTCTTT

d_gene: NA
v_gene: TRBV6-4
j_gene: TRBJ2-3
abundance: NA
CDR3aa: CASSDSSQGSTDTQYF
CDR3nt: TGTGCCAGCAGTGACTCCTCACAGGGAAGCACAGATACGCAGTATTTT

d_gene: TRBD1
v_gene: TRBV5-8
j_gene: TRBJ2-1
abundance: NA
CDR3aa: CASRLRQGLNEQFF
CDR3nt: TGTGCCAGCAGACTAAGACAGGGTCTCAATGAGCAGTTCTTC

d_gene: NA
v_gene: TRBV9
j_gene: TRBJ1-1
abundance: NA
CDR3aa: CASSVAIETAPSAFF
CDR3nt: TGTGCCAGCAGCGTAGCTATCGAGACAGCCCCCTCGGCTTTCTTT

d_gene: NA
v_gene: TRBV15
j_gene: TRBJ2-3
abundance: NA
CDR3aa: CATSGRAGGSDTQYF
CDR3nt: TGTGCCACCAGCGGGCGAGCCGGTGGGAGCGATACGCAGTATTTT

d_gene: NA
v_gene: TRBV5-4
j_gene: TRBJ1-5
abundance: NA
CDR3aa: CASSLGGDGNQPQHF
CDR3nt: TGTGCCAGCAGCTTGGGGGGGGATGGCAATCAGCCCCAGCATTTT

d_gene: NA
v_gene: TRBV9
j_gene: TRBJ2-3
abundance: NA
CDR3aa: CASSPDGGTDTQYF
CDR3nt: TGTGCCAGCAGCCCCGACGGAGGCACAGATACGCAGTATTTT

d_gene: NA
v_gene: TRBV13
j_gene: TRBJ1-5
abundance: NA
CDR3aa: CASSEGASNQPQHF
CDR3nt: TGTGCCAGCAGCGAGGGAGCGAGCAATCAGCCCCAGCATTTT

d_gene: NA
v_gene: TRBV5-6
j_gene: TRBJ2-5
abundance: NA
CDR3aa: CASSLRTGRAQYF
CDR3nt: TGTGCCAGCAGCTTACGGACAGGGAGGGCCCAGTACTTC

d_gene: NA
v_gene: TRBV9
j_gene: TRBJ2-7
abundance: NA
CDR3aa: CASSHSTAGSTGDSYEQYF
CDR3nt: TGTGCCAGCAGCCATTCAACAGCCGGAAGTACAGGTGACTCCTACGAGCAGTACTTC

d_gene: NA
v_gene: TRBV28
j_gene: TRBJ1-5
abundance: NA
CDR3aa: CASSLSARGNQPQHF
CDR3nt: TGTGCCAGCAGTTTGTCAGCTCGGGGCAATCAGCCCCAGCATTTT

d_gene: TRBD1
v_gene: TRBV11-1
j_gene: TRBJ1-2
abundance: NA
CDR3aa: CASNPGGDGYTF
CDR3nt: TGTGCCAGCAACCCAGGGGGAGATGGCTACACCTTC

d_gene: TRBD2
v_gene: TRBV2
j_gene: TRBJ2-1
abundance: NA
CDR3aa: CASRAFLAGGYNEQFF
CDR3nt: TGTGCCAGCAGAGCCTTTCTAGCGGGGGGCTACAATGAGCAGTTCTTC

d_gene: TRBD1
v_gene: TRBV11-3
j_gene: TRBJ2-1
abundance: NA
CDR3aa: CASSLEQGANNEQFF
CDR3nt: TGTGCCAGCAGCTTGGAACAGGGGGCTAACAATGAGCAGTTCTTC

d_gene: NA
v_gene: TRBV18
j_gene: TRBJ2-7
abundance: once
CDR3aa: CASSPGLAFREQYF
CDR3nt: TGTGCCAGCTCACCAGGCCTAGCGTTTCGGGAGCAGTACTTC

d_gene: TRBD1
v_gene: TRBV5-6
j_gene: TRBJ1-1
abundance: once
CDR3aa: CASSLTGTGGVGTFF
CDR3nt: TGTGCCAGCAGCTTAACCGGGACAGGGGGCGTTGGGACTTTCTTT

d_gene: NA
v_gene: TRBV11-2
j_gene: TRBJ1-1
abundance: NA
CDR3aa: CASSLGAFRETEAFF
CDR3nt: TGTGCCAGCAGCCTGGGGGCCTTTAGAGAAACTGAAGCTTTCTTT

d_gene: NA
v_gene: TRBV30
j_gene: TRBJ1-2
abundance: NA
CDR3aa: CAWSVSFFRDHNYGYTF
CDR3nt: TGTGCCTGGAGTGTTTCCTTTTTTCGGGATCACAACTATGGCTACACCTTC

d_gene: TRBD2
v_gene: TRBV5-6
j_gene: TRBJ2-4
abundance: NA
CDR3aa: CASSWRGMGNIQYF
CDR3nt: TGTGCCAGCAGCTGGCGGGGGATGGGAAACATTCAGTACTTC

d_gene: TRBD2
v_gene: TRBV5-3
j_gene: TRBJ2-3
abundance: NA
CDR3aa: CARSLGPSGGPDTQYF
CDR3nt: TGTGCCAGAAGCTTGGGTCCCAGCGGGGGGCCCGATACGCAGTATTTT

d_gene: TRBD1
v_gene: TRBV6-1
j_gene: TRBJ1-2
abundance: NA
CDR3aa: CASSPSTGGGGYTF
CDR3nt: TGTGCCAGCAGTCCTTCGACAGGGGGTGGTGGCTACACCTTC